This TCR beta chain was sequenced in a study of T cell repertoires in cytomegalovirus infection. For the study at large: Public TCR beta signatures were indicative of both CMV infection and a matching HLA type.

With regard to this clonotype: Its specificity is not known.

Using its own MiXCR run on the reads, TCRdb lists one record per CDR3 protein. The top ten hold around three quarters of the sample, which has about 60,000 distinct CDR3 sequences, 33% seen once. The V and J ends lost 5 bases and 4 bases respectively, with 17 bases between them. CDR3 size: 15 residues. The V and J genes are TRBV12-3 or TRBV12-4 and TRBJ1-2; D is unresolved. The receptor comes from a human donor in good health (CMV status not recorded). Some clones in this sample may be carry-over from other donors' samples. What was sequenced was PBMCs, sequenced either directly or after in vitro stimulation (not recorded which). The CDR3, as DNA: TGTGCCAGCAGTATCCAAACCTTAGCTAGCTATGGCTACACCTTC. Translating gives CASSIQTLASYGYTF.